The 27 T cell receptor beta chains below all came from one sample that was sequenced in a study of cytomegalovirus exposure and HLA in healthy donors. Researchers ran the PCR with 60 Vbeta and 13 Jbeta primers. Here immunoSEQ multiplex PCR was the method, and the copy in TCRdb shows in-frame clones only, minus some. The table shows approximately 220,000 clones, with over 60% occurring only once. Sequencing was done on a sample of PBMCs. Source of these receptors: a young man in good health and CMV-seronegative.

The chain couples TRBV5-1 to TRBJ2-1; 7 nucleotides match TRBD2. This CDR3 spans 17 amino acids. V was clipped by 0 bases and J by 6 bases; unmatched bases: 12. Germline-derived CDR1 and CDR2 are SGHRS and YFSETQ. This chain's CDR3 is CASSLDLRGGRSNEQFF. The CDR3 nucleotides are TGCGCCAGCAGCTTGGATTTGAGGGGAGGGAGAAGCAATGAGCAGTTCTTC.

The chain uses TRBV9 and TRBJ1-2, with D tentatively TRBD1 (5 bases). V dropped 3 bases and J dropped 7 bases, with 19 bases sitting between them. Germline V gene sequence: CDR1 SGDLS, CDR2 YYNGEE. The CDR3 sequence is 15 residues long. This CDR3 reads CASSALRRGVVGYTF. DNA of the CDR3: TGTGCCAGCAGCGCCCTAAGGAGGGGCGTAGTTGGCTACACCTTC.

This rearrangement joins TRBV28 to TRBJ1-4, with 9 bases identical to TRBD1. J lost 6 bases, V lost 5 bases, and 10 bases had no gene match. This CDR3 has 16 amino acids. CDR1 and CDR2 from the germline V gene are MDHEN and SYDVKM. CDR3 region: CASSIPSGTGYEKLFF. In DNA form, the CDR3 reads TGTGCCAGCAGTATTCCATCCGGGACAGGGTATGAAAAACTGTTTTTT.

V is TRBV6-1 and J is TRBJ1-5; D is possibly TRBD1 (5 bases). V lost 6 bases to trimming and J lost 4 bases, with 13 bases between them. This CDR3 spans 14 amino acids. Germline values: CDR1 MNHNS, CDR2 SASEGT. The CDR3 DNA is TGTGCCAGCAGGAAGGGAGGGGCTAATCAGCCCCAGCATTTT. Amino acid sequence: CASRKGGANQPQHF.

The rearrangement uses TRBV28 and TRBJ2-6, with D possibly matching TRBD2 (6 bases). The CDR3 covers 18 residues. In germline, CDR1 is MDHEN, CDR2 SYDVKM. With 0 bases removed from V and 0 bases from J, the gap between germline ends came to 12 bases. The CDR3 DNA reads TGTGCCAGCAGTTTATGGGGTCGGGGGAACTCTGGGGCCAACGTCCTGACTTTC. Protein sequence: CASSLWGRGNSGANVLTF.

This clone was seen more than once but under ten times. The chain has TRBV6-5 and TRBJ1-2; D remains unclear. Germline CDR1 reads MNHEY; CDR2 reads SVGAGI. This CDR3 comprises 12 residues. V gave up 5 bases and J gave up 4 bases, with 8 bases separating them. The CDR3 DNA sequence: TGTGCCAGCAGTGAGGGCGGCTATGGCTACACCTTC. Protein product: CASSEGGYGYTF.

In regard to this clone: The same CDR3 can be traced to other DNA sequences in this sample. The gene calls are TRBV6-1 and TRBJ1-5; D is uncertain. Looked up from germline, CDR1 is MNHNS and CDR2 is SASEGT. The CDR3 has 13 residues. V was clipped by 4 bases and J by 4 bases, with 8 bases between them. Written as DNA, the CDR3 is TGTGCCAGCAGTGCCGGGATAAATCAGCCCCAGCATTTT. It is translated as CASSAGINQPQHF.

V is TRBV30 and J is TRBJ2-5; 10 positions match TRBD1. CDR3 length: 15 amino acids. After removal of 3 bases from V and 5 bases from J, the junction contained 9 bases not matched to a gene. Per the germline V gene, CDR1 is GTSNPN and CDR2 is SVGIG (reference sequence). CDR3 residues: CAWSTRQGARETQYF. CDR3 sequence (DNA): TGTGCCTGGAGCACAAGACAGGGGGCTAGGGAGACCCAGTACTTC.

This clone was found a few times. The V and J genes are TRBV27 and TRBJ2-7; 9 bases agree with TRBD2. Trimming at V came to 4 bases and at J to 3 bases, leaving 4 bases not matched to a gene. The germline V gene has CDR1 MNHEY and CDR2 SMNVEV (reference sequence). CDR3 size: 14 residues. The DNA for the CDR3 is TGTGCCAGCAGTTGGCGGGAGGGCCGCTACGAGCAGTACTTC. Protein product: CASSWREGRYEQYF.

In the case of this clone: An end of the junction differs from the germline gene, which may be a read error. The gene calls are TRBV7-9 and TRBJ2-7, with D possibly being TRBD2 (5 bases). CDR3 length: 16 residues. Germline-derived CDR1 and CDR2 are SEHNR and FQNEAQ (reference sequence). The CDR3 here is CSSSPAGGLSSYEQYF. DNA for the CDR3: TGTTCCAGCAGTCCTGCGGGCGGATTAAGCTCCTACGAGCAGTACTTC.

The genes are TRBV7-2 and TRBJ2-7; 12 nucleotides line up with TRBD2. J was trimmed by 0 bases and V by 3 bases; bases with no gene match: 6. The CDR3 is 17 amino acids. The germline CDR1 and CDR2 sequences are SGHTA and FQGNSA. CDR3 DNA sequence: TGTGCCAGCAGCTTCCAACTAGCGGGAGGCCACTCCTACGAGCAGTACTTC. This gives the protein CASSFQLAGGHSYEQYF.

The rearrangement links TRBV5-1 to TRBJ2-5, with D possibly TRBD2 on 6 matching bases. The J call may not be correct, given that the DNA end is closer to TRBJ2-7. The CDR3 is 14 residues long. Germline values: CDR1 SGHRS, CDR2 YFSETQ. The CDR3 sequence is CASSLGDSKGEQYF. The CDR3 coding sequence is TGCGCCAGCAGCTTGGGGGACTCAAAGGGCGAGCAGTACTTC.

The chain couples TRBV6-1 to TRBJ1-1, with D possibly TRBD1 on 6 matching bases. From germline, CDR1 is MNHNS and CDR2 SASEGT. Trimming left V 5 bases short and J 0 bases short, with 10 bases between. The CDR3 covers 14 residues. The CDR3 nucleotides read TGTGCCAGCAGTAAGGGACATCTGAACACTGAAGCTTTCTTT. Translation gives CASSKGHLNTEAFF.

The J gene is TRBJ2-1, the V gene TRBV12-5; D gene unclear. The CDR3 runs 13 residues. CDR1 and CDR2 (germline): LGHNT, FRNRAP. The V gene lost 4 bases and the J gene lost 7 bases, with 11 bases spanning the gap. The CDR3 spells CASGSSSVNEQFF. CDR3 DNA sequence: TGTGCTAGTGGTTCCTCCTCCGTGAATGAGCAGTTCTTC.

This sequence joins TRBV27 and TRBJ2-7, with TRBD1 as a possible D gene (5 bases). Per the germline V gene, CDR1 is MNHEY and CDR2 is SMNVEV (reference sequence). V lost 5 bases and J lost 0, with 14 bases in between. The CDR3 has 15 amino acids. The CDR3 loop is CASSLRVPSSYEQYF. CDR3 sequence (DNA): TGTGCCAGCAGTCTCAGGGTGCCCTCCTCCTACGAGCAGTACTTC.

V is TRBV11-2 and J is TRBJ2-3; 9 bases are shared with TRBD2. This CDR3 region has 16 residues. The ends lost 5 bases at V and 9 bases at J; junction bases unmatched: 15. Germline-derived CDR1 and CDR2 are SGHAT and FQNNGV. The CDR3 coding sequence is TGTGCCAGCAGCCAACTCGCGCGGGAGGGCCCAAGGACGCAGTATTTT. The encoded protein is CASSQLAREGPRTQYF.

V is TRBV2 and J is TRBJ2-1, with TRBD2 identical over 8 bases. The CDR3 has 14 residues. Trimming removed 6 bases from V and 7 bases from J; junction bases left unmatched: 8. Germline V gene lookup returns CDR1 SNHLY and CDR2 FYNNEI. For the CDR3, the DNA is TGTGCCAGCAGCCCCAACACGGGGGGGAATGAGCAGTTCTTC. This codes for CASSPNTGGNEQFF.

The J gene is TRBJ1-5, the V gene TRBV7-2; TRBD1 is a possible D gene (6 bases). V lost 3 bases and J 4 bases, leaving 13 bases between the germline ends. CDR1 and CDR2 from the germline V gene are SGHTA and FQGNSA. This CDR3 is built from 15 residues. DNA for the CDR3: TGTGCCAGCAGCTTCACAGGGACTAAAAATCAGCCCCAGCATTTT. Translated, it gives CASSFTGTKNQPQHF.

The CDR3 sequence is CASSPSGGQNEKLFF. Here the CDR3 DNA reads TGTGCCAGTAGTCCATCAGGGGGTCAAAATGAAAAACTGTTTTTT. This chain uses TRBV19 with TRBJ1-4, with 7 bases lining up with TRBD1. The CDR3 is 15 residues long. Germline CDR1 reads LNHDA; CDR2 reads SQIVND (reference sequence). V gave up 5 bases and J gave up 5 bases; unmatched junction bases: 8. The full variable domain, rest sourced from reference TRBV19 and TRBJ1-4, is DGGITQSPKYLFRKEGQNVTLSCEQNLNHDAMYWYRQDPGQGLRLIYYSQIVNDFQKGDIAEGYSVSREKKESFPLTVTSAQKNPTAFYLCASSPSGGQNEKLFFGSGTQLSVL.

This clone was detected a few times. The CDR3 region is CASSPAVRGSYGYTF. The CDR3 nucleotides read TGTGCCAGCAGCCCCGCGGTAAGAGGGAGCTATGGCTACACCTTC. The chain joins TRBV7-6 to TRBJ1-2; no firm D call. This CDR3 contains 15 residues. Trimming shortened V by 5 bases and J by 4 bases, and 17 bases separated the two germline ends. CDR1 and CDR2 (germline): SGHVS, FNYEAQ.

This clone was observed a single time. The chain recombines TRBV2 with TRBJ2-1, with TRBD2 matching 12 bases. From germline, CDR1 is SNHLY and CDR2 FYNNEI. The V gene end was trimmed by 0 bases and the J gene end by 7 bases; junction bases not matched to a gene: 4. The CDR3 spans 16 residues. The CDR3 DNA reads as TGTGCCAGCAGTGAAGCGCGGGGGACTAGCGGGAATGAGCAGTTCTTC. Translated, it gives CASSEARGTSGNEQFF. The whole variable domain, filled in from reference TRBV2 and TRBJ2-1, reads EPEVTQTPSHQVTQMGQEVILRCVPISNHLYFYWYRQILGQKVEFLVSFYNNEISEKSEIFDDQFSVERPDGSNFTLKIRSTKLEDSAMYFCASSEARGTSGNEQFFGPGTRLTVL.

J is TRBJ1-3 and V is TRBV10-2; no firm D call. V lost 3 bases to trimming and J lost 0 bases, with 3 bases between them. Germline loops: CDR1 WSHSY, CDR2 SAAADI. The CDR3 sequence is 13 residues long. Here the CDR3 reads CASSDSSGNTIYF. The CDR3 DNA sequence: TGCGCCAGCAGTGACAGCTCTGGAAACACCATATATTTT.

The CDR3: CASTGTSGYEQYF. The CDR3, as DNA: TGTGCCAGCACCGGGACTAGCGGGTACGAGCAGTACTTC. This chain uses TRBV30 with TRBJ2-7; 12 bases fit TRBD2. Germline V gene lookup returns CDR1 GTSNPN and CDR2 SVGIG (reference sequence). The J segment lost 4 bases and the V segment lost 8 bases, leaving 6 bases of the junction unmatched. This CDR3 spans 13 amino acids.

The CDR3 coding sequence is TGTGCCAGCAGCTTAGCGAGGCTTAACACTGAAGCTTTCTTT. This codes for CASSLARLNTEAFF. The V gene is TRBV7-8, the J gene TRBJ1-1; D remains unclear. The CDR3 extends over 14 amino acids. Germline V gene sequence: CDR1 SGHVS, CDR2 FQNEAQ. V lost 0 bases and J 2 bases, leaving 7 bases between the germline ends.

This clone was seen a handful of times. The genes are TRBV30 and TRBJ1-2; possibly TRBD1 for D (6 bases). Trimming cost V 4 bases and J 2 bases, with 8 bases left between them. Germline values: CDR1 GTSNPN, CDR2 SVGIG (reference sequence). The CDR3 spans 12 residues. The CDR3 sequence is CAWTQGNYGYTF. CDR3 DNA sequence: TGTGCCTGGACCCAGGGGAACTATGGCTACACCTTC.

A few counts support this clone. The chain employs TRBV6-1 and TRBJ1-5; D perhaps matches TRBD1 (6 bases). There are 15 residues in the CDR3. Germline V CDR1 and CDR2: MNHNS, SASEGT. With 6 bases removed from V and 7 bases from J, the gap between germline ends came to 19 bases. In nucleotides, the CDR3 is TGTGCCAGCAGCCGAACTACAGGGACCGGACAGCCCCAGCATTTT. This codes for CASSRTTGTGQPQHF.

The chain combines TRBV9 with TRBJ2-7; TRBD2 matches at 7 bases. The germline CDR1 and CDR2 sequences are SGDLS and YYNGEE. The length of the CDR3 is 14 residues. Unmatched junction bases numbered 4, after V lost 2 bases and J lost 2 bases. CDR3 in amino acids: CASSVRAGAYEQYF. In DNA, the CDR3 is TGTGCCAGCAGCGTCCGGGCGGGGGCCTACGAGCAGTACTTC.